The clone carrying this TCR beta chain has just one count. Its antigen is not known. Clones were sequenced by immunoSEQ multiplex PCR, and TCRdb holds only the in-frame ones, with some missing. The sample shows 2 million to 2.5 million clones, 80% to 95% of them seen only once. The data are from a study of shared clonotypes between healthy human individuals. Study-level results: The generation probabilities recorded for non-shared clonotypes fell below those of clonotypes shared by all four donors. Rarefaction showed that sequencing of sorted subsets was incomplete (despite large depth). It was observed that 5% to 6.5% of naive CD4 clonotypes were shared across a handful of donors.

The germline V gene has CDR1 LGHNA and CDR2 YSLEER. The length of the CDR3 is 14 residues. Trimming at V came to 5 bases and at J to 6 bases, leaving 5 bases not matched to a gene. This clonotype was sampled from a man aged 18 to 30 in good health. Some clones in this sample may be carry-over from other donors' samples. The specimen sequenced was naive CD4+ T cells from PBMCs. Described subset: CD45RA+ positively selected. The J gene is TRBJ2-3, the V gene TRBV4-3, with 10 bases matching TRBD2. The CDR3 nucleotides read TGCGCCAGCAGCACCCAGCGGGAGGGGGATACGCAGTATTTT. Its translation is CASSTQREGDTQYF.